One and the same sample provided the 16 T cell receptor beta chains below, sequenced in a study of OX40 agonist ivuxolimab in advanced cancers. Libraries were prepared by immunoSEQ multiplex PCR; TCRdb keeps only in-frame clonotypes and omits some of them. The repertoire includes 87,000 or so clones, around 82% of them detected once, and 3.5% to 4% sits in the top ten. The sequences come from CD4+ or CD8+ T cells sorted from blood, collected in a trial of the OX40 agonist ivuxolimab. Receptors originate from an adult with an advanced solid tumor such as melanoma, head and neck, liver or kidney cancer.

The chain carries TRBV9 and TRBJ1-6; no clear D. With 0 bases removed from V and 9 bases from J, the gap between germline ends came to 7 bases. CDR1 is SGDLS and CDR2 is YYNGEE in the germline V gene. This CDR3 spans 13 amino acids. The CDR3 DNA reads as TGTGCCAGCAGCGTAGAAGTTTTTTCACCCCTCCACTTT. Protein: CASSVEVFSPLHF.

The sample holds one count of this clone. This sequence joins TRBV5-6 and TRBJ1-4; tentative D call: TRBD1 (6 bases). V gave up 7 bases and J gave up 0 bases, with 19 bases separating them. Per the germline V gene, CDR1 is SGHDT and CDR2 is YYEEEE. The CDR3 runs to 17 residues. The CDR3 loop is CASPFTGRSATNEKLFF. The DNA of the CDR3 is TGTGCCAGCCCCTTCACAGGGCGGTCTGCAACTAATGAAAAACTGTTTTTT. Supplemented by reference TRBV5-6 and TRBJ1-4, the full variable domain reads DAGVTQSPTHLIKTRGQQVTLRCSPKSGHDTVSWYQQALGQGPQFIFQYYEEEERQRGNFPDRFSGHQFPNYSSELNVNALLLGDSALYLCASPFTGRSATNEKLFFGSGTQLSVL.

This clone was seen more than once but under ten times. The V gene is TRBV7-3, the J gene TRBJ2-2; perhaps TRBD1 as D (5 bases). Germline V CDR1 and CDR2: SGHTA, FQGTGA. Between the trimmed V and J ends, which lost 5 bases and 7 bases, there was a span of 11 bases. The CDR3 is 13 amino acids. This CDR3 reads CASSQNQGGELFF. In nucleotides, the CDR3 is TGTGCCAGCAGCCAAAACCAGGGCGGGGAGCTGTTTTTT. Drawing the rest from reference TRBV7-3 and TRBJ2-2, the complete variable domain is GAGVSQTPSNKVTEKGKYVELRCDPISGHTALYWYRQSLGQGPEFLIYFQGTGAADDSGLPNDRFFAVRPEGSVSTLKIQRTERGDSAVYLCASSQNQGGELFFGEGSRLTVL.

The V call is TRBV6-1, the J call TRBJ2-7; a possible D gene is TRBD1 (5 bases). Trimming removed 7 bases at V and 0 bases at J, with 13 bases between. Looked up from germline, CDR1 is MNHNS and CDR2 is SASEGT. This CDR3 is 14 amino acids long. CDR3 sequence (DNA): TGTGCCAGCATGAGGACACAGAGCTCCTACGAGCAGTACTTC. Encoded protein: CASMRTQSSYEQYF.

V and J are TRBV19 and TRBJ2-5; D is perhaps TRBD2 (5 bases). The CDR3 totals 16 residues. Trimming stripped 2 bases from V and 2 bases from J, with 15 bases between. CDR1 is LNHDA and CDR2 is SQIVND in the germline V gene (reference sequence). The chain's CDR3 is CASSIRRYSSQETQYF. In nucleotides, the CDR3 is TGTGCCAGTAGTATAAGGAGGTACAGTTCACAAGAGACCCAGTACTTC.

The table lists this clone with a count of one. This sequence joins TRBV7-9 and TRBJ2-4; 9 nucleotides agree with TRBD1. The CDR3 is 14 amino acids. Looked up from germline, CDR1 is SEHNR and CDR2 is FQNEAQ (reference sequence). Losses at the gene ends were 6 bases for V and 8 bases for J; bases not matched to a gene: 8. CDR3 protein: CASSFGTGKDIQYF. The CDR3, as DNA: TGTGCCAGCAGTTTCGGGACAGGGAAAGACATTCAGTACTTC.

This clone was detected once. The chain links TRBV7-8 to TRBJ2-6; TRBD2 is a possible D gene (6 bases). The V gene's germline CDR1 is SGHVS and CDR2 FQNEAQ. The CDR3 totals 17 residues. V dropped 1 base and J dropped 0 bases, with 10 bases sitting between them. CDR3: CASSLEGLTSGANVLTF. The CDR3 DNA follows: TGTGCCAGCAGCTTAGAGGGACTCACCTCTGGGGCCAACGTCCTGACTTTC.

This chain joins TRBV9 and TRBJ1-1; TRBD1 is a possible D gene (5 bases). This CDR3 spans 16 amino acids. V lost 0 bases and J lost 2, with 14 bases in between. Germline V CDR1 and CDR2: SGDLS, YYNGEE. Here the CDR3 DNA reads TGTGCCAGCAGCGTAGCGTCTCAGGGATTAAACACTGAAGCTTTCTTT. Translation: CASSVASQGLNTEAFF.

The rearrangement uses TRBV29-1 and TRBJ2-7, with TRBD1 matching over 9 bases. Unmatched junction bases numbered 7, after V lost 2 bases and J lost 2 bases. The CDR3 runs to 15 residues. The germline V gene encodes CDR1 SQVTM and CDR2 ANQGSEA. CDR3 bases: TGCAGCGTTGAAATGCGACAGGGGGGAACCTACGAGCAGTACTTC. Translating gives CSVEMRQGGTYEQYF.

This clone was recorded a few times. The CDR3 here is CASSVGTGAPSAEKLFF. CDR3 nucleotides: TGTGCCAGCAGCGTCGGGACAGGAGCACCCTCTGCGGAAAAACTGTTTTTT. The genes are TRBV9 and TRBJ1-4, with 8 bases that match TRBD1. The CDR3 runs 17 residues. From germline, CDR1 is SGDLS and CDR2 YYNGEE. The ends lost 2 bases at V and 8 bases at J; junction bases unmatched: 14.

This chain connects TRBV11-2 to TRBJ2-7, with 14 bases identical to TRBD2. The CDR3 runs to 16 residues. V was clipped by 5 bases and J by 5 bases; unmatched bases: 8. The germline V gene has CDR1 SGHAT and CDR2 FQNNGV. The CDR3 nucleotides are TGTGCCAGCAGCCCAAGGACTAGCGGGAGGAGCGACGAGCAGTACTTC. Protein sequence: CASSPRTSGRSDEQYF.

This chain links TRBV28 with TRBJ1-1, with D unresolved. Germline-derived CDR1 and CDR2 are MDHEN and SYDVKM. This CDR3 spans 11 amino acids. V was shortened by 4 bases and J by 6 bases, with 6 bases between the two germline ends. The CDR3 DNA follows: TGTGCCAGCAGTTATAATGCTGAAGCTTTCTTT. It yields the protein CASSYNAEAFF.

This rearrangement joins TRBV5-4 to TRBJ2-7; possible D gene TRBD2, 6 bases. The CDR3 has 16 amino acids. The V end was cut by 3 bases, the J end by 3 bases, with 19 bases between. The germline gives CDR1 SGHNT, CDR2 YYREEE (reference sequence). CDR3 in amino acids: CASSSQNHPGSYEQYF. In DNA, the CDR3 is TGTGCCAGCAGCTCCCAGAACCACCCCGGGAGCTACGAGCAGTACTTC. Full variable domain (remainder filled in from reference TRBV5-4 and TRBJ2-7): ETGVTQSPTHLIKTRGQQVTLRCSSQSGHNTVSWYQQALGQGPQFIFQYYREEENGRGNFPPRFSGLQFPNYSSELNVNALELDDSALYLCASSSQNHPGSYEQYFGPGTRLTVT.

The chain joins TRBV30 to TRBJ2-3; D gene uncertain. Trimming left V 1 base short and J 0 bases short, with 5 bases between. This CDR3 contains 13 residues. CDR1 is GTSNPN and CDR2 is SVGIG in the germline V gene (reference sequence). The CDR3 DNA reads as TGTGCCTGGAGTGCGGGTAGCACAGATACGCAGTATTTT. Its translation is CAWSAGSTDTQYF.

The V call is TRBV6-5, the J call TRBJ2-3; D gene ambiguous. Trimming pared 0 bases from V and 2 bases from J, leaving 9 bases between. CDR1 is MNHEY, CDR2 SVGAGI, per germline. This CDR3 is built from 15 residues. The CDR3 DNA reads TGTGCCAGCAGTTACTCGGCCTACTACACAGATACGCAGTATTTT. Translated, it gives CASSYSAYYTDTQYF.

The chain uses TRBV11-2 and TRBJ2-7, with D possibly TRBD1 on 6 matching bases. The CDR3 is 13 residues long. V was pared by 7 bases and J by 5 bases, with 15 bases between. Germline V gene sequence: CDR1 SGHAT, CDR2 FQNNGV. CDR3 sequence (DNA): TGTGCCAGCATCACAGGGAGCGAAGACGAGCAGTACTTC. Translating gives CASITGSEDEQYF.